This T cell receptor (beta chain) comes out of a study of CD8+ T cells in alopecia areata. The study, taken as a whole, reports: When scalp samples are sequenced, resident alphabeta T cells of normal skin are also captured.

Sorting of CD4+ and CD8+ T cells was performed on PBMCs. V lost 8 bases to trimming and J lost 5 bases; unmatched junction nucleotides: 8. Germline CDR1 and CDR2: SNHLY and FYNNEI. CDR3 length: 13 residues. cDNA reverse transcribed from extracted RNA served as the sequencing template. Libraries were prepared by immunoSEQ multiplex PCR; TCRdb keeps only in-frame clonotypes and omits some of them. The repertoire has some 180,000 clones, 45% to 70% of them found once; the top ten carry nearly 5%. Notes on this clone: The antigen remains unidentified.

The rearrangement uses TRBV2 and TRBJ1-2; 7 nucleotides align to TRBD1. This sequence was found in a human donor in good health. Sequenced input: CD8+ T cells sorted from blood. CDR3 amino acids: CASGVTGRYGYTF. As DNA, the CDR3 is TGTGCCAGCGGAGTGACAGGGAGGTATGGCTACACCTTC.